These T cell receptor beta chains were read from a single sample in a study of technical replicates of blood from a few donors. Sequencing was performed with immunoSEQ multiplex PCR; in TCRdb, only in-frame clones are kept and a portion is missing. The repertoire consists of tens of thousands of clones, with 90% to 95% occurring once and the leading ten covering approximately 0.3%. Sequences were obtained from T cells isolated from PBMCs. The receptors shown here come from a human donor in good health. Each CDR3 is given with its conserved first and last residue. D genes are given only for firm matches. The size of a clone is reported for some rows only, either as once, few or many, or as a class for expanded clones.

D gene	J gene	clone size	V gene	CDR3 DNA	CDR3 protein
.	TRBJ1-5	.	TRBV6-6	TGTGCCAGCAAGAGAGGTCGGAGCAATCAGCCCCAGCATTTT	CASKRGRSNQPQHF
.	TRBJ1-2	.	TRBV2	TGTGCCAGCAGTGAAGTCCGGCCTAGTGGCTACACCTTC	CASSEVRPSGYTF
TRBD2	TRBJ2-5	.	TRBV11-3	TGTGCCAGCAGCTTAGATTTGGCGGGGGGAAAAGAGACCCAGTACTTC	CASSLDLAGGKETQYF
TRBD2	TRBJ2-5	.	TRBV7-9	TGTGCCAGCAGCTTAACGGGGGGGCCTGGAGAGACCCAGTACTTC	CASSLTGGPGETQYF
TRBD1	TRBJ1-2	.	TRBV5-1	TGCGCCAGCAGAGCTGAGGGGGCGTATGGCTACACCTTC	CASRAEGAYGYTF
.	TRBJ2-7	.	TRBV7-9	TGTGCCAGCAGCCCCCGGCAGGGGCCCTACGAGCAGTACTTC	CASSPRQGPYEQYF
TRBD1	TRBJ1-5	.	TRBV6-5	TGTGCCAGCAGTTCTCAGACAGGGTTCCAGCCCCAGCATTTT	CASSSQTGFQPQHF
.	TRBJ1-4	few	TRBV30	TGTGCCTGGGATAGTACGGGGGGAAAACTGTTTTTT	CAWDSTGGKLFF
.	TRBJ2-7	.	TRBV28	TGTGCCAGCAGTACTCCACAGGGCTCGCGCCAGGACGAGCAGTACTTC	CASSTPQGSRQDEQYF
.	TRBJ1-1	.	TRBV2	TGTGCCAGCAGCTCGGAGAGGGGGACTGAAGCTTTCTTT	CASSSERGTEAFF
TRBD2	TRBJ2-1	.	TRBV28	TGTGCCAGCAGTAACCCGATAGCGGGAGGTCGGTACAATGAGCAGTTCTTC	CASSNPIAGGRYNEQFF
TRBD1	TRBJ1-1	.	TRBV4-2	TGTGCCAGCAGCCTACTCGGACAGGGGGGCCCTCCGGACACTGAAGCTTTCTTT	CASSLLGQGGPPDTEAFF
TRBD1	TRBJ2-2	.	TRBV29-1	TGCAGCGTTAATGACAGGGGGCGGGCGGACGGCACCGGGGAGCTGTTTTTT	CSVNDRGRADGTGELFF
TRBD2	TRBJ2-4	.	TRBV2	TGTGCCAGCAGAAGGGGGCCAGCGACTAGCGGGAGACTGCTAGCCAAAAACATTCAGTACTTC	CASRRGPATSGRLLAKNIQYF
TRBD1	TRBJ1-1	.	TRBV5-4	TGTGCCAGCAGCCGTCCCGGGACAGGGATTGCTTTCTTT	CASSRPGTGIAFF
.	TRBJ1-4	few	TRBV6-1	TGTGCCAGCAGTGTGGACAGTGAAAATGAAAAACTGTTTTTT	CASSVDSENEKLFF
.	TRBJ1-3	.	TRBV19	TGTGCCAGTAGTACCCCTAACTCTGGAAACACCATATATTTT	CASSTPNSGNTIYF
.	TRBJ1-1	.	TRBV11-2	TGTGCCAGCAGCTTAGATCATCGACAGTCACTACGGGCTTTCTTT	CASSLDHRQSLRAFF
.	TRBJ2-7	.	TRBV4-1	TGCGCCAGCAGCAGGGAGGTTTCCTACGAGCAGTACTTC	CASSREVSYEQYF
.	TRBJ2-5	once	TRBV21-1	TGTGCCAGCAGCAAAGATAGCTCCGCACAAGAGACCCAGTACTTC	CASSKDSSAQETQYF
TRBD2	TRBJ2-5	.	TRBV4-1	TGCGCCAGCAGCCACGGGACTAGTTCTTCGAGGACCCAGTACTTC	CASSHGTSSSRTQYF
TRBD2	TRBJ2-3	.	TRBV6-5	TGTGCCAGCAGTTACGGTCTAGCGGGACCAGATACGCAGTATTTT	CASSYGLAGPDTQYF
.	TRBJ2-1	.	TRBV27	TGTGCCAGCAGTTTCCCCTTCACGGATGAGCAGTTCTTC	CASSFPFTDEQFF
.	TRBJ1-5	.	TRBV18	TGTGCCAGCTCCCTTCGGGAACAGCCAGACGACCTTAGCAATCAGCCCCAGCATTTT	CASSLREQPDDLSNQPQHF
.	TRBJ2-1	.	TRBV15	TGTGCCACCAGCGGGGAGGCCGGGGTTAACGAGTTCTTC	CATSGEAGVNEFF
.	TRBJ1-5	.	TRBV7-9	TGTGCCACCGAGGACAGCACAGCAGGTAGCAATCAGCCCCAGCATTTT	CATEDSTAGSNQPQHF
.	TRBJ2-1	.	TRBV7-8	TGTGCCAGCAGCTTAGTCCCGGGACTGGGGTCCAATGAGCAGTTCTTC	CASSLVPGLGSNEQFF
TRBD1	TRBJ2-2	.	TRBV4-1	TGCGCCAGCAGCCAAGGGGACAGGATTTTAGGGGAGCTGTTTTTT	CASSQGDRILGELFF
.	TRBJ1-2	.	TRBV30	TGTGCCTGGAGTGAAAGGGGTTATCTCTATGGCTACACCTTC	CAWSERGYLYGYTF